A single sample gave rise to the 25 T cell receptor beta chains below, sequenced in a study of blood T cells in healthy people across ages. With a J-beta primer mix and a sample-barcoded 5' primer, a second PCR ran about 7 to 12 cycles. TCRdb independently ran MiXCR on the 5' RACE reads; one entry per CDR3 protein. The sample shows about 970,000 distinct CDR3 sequences, approximately 50% of them seen only once. Material for sequencing was blood. Every receptor here comes from an older woman in good health.

In its sample, this clonotype was seen a few times. The chain uses TRBV11-1 and TRBJ2-7; possible D gene TRBD2, 6 bases. Trimming removed 5 bases at V and 1 base at J, with 15 bases between. The CDR3 contains 15 residues. Germline assignment: CDR1 SGHAT and CDR2 FQDESV (reference sequence). The CDR3 protein is CASSPRGTASYEQYF. The CDR3 coding sequence is TGTGCCAGCAGCCCACGCGGGACGGCTTCCTACGAGCAGTACTTC.

The gene calls are TRBV3-1 and TRBJ2-3, with 10 bases matching TRBD2. Germline loops: CDR1 LGHDT, CDR2 YNNKEL (reference sequence). V lost 5 bases, J lost 5 bases, and 10 bases stayed unmatched. The CDR3 spans 16 residues. The CDR3 is CASSNPSGRPGDTQYF. In DNA, the CDR3 is TGTGCCAGCAGCAACCCTAGCGGGAGACCAGGAGATACGCAGTATTTT.

This clonotype was found a few times. The CDR3 DNA is TGTGCCAGCAGTTTTACGGGAGGGCCGGGTGAGCAGTTCTTC. Its protein product is CASSFTGGPGEQFF. The chain recombines TRBV27 with TRBJ2-1; 8 positions match TRBD2. The CDR3 is 14 residues long. Germline V gene lookup returns CDR1 MNHEY and CDR2 SMNVEV (reference sequence). The trim removed 3 bases at V and 9 bases at J, leaving 7 bases unmatched.

V usage is TRBV9 and J usage is TRBJ2-1, with D tentatively TRBD2 (5 bases). Per germline, CDR1 SGDLS and CDR2 YYNGEE. The CDR3 is 15 residues long. V lost 1 base, J lost 2 bases, and 10 bases lay in between. Here the CDR3 reads CASSVTWGAYNEQFF. The CDR3 DNA is TGTGCCAGCAGCGTAACCTGGGGAGCCTACAATGAGCAGTTCTTC.

V gene TRBV7-2 combines with J gene TRBJ2-5; 9 bases are shared with TRBD2. The CDR3 totals 15 residues. With V trimmed by 8 bases and J by 4 bases, 11 bases remained unmatched. The germline CDR1 and CDR2 sequences are SGHTA and FQGNSA. This chain's CDR3 is CASRLSGGILETQYF. The CDR3 nucleotides are TGTGCCAGCCGTCTGAGCGGGGGGATTCTAGAGACCCAGTACTTC.

The V and J genes are TRBV29-1 and TRBJ1-5; D ambiguous. Trimming removed 4 bases from V and 7 bases from J, with 14 bases in between. The germline CDR1 and CDR2 sequences are SQVTM and ANQGSEA. This CDR3 is built from 13 residues. This CDR3 is CSVVSSPGQPQHF. CDR3 nucleotide sequence: TGCAGCGTTGTCTCCTCCCCTGGGCAGCCCCAGCATTTT. Full variable domain (remainder filled in from reference TRBV29-1 and TRBJ1-5): SAVISQKPSRDICQRGTSLTIQCQVDSQVTMMFWYRQQPGQSLTLIATANQGSEATYESGFVIDKFPISRPNLTFSTLTVSNMSPEDSSIYLCSVVSSPGQPQHFGDGTRLSIL.

This chain connects TRBV28 to TRBJ1-5; D call uncertain. The ends were cut back, 5 bases at V and 9 bases at J, with 14 bases in the middle. Per the germline V gene, CDR1 is MDHEN and CDR2 is SYDVKM. The CDR3 totals 13 residues. This chain's CDR3 is CASSVGDFRPQHF. The CDR3, as DNA: TGTGCCAGCAGTGTCGGGGATTTTCGGCCCCAGCATTTT.

The rearrangement uses TRBV20-1 and TRBJ2-7; no reliable D call. Trimming shortened V by 1 base and J by 0 bases, and 19 bases separated the two germline ends. Germline CDR1 and CDR2: DFQATT and SNEGSKA (reference sequence). The CDR3 is 17 amino acids. The CDR3 sequence is CSARGLITEKSSYEQYF. DNA of the CDR3: TGCAGTGCTAGAGGGCTTATAACAGAAAAGAGCTCCTACGAGCAGTACTTC.

Regarding this clonotype: A much more abundant neighbour one base away suggests this may be a read error. The V and J genes are TRBV11-2 and TRBJ2-5, with D tentatively TRBD2 (5 bases). CDR3 length: 14 amino acids. Germline CDR1 SGHAT, CDR2 FQNNGV. The CDR3 DNA sequence: TGTGCCAGCCGAAACCGGGAATACCAAGAGGCCCAGTACTTC. This translates into CASRNREYQEAQYF.

The rearrangement uses TRBV9 and TRBJ2-7; the match to TRBD1 covers 12 bases. V was pared by 3 bases and J by 5 bases, with 9 bases of the junction left unmatched. Per germline, CDR1 SGDLS and CDR2 YYNGEE. The CDR3 consists of 16 residues. CDR3 loop: CASSATGTGGFDEQYF. CDR3 DNA sequence: TGTGCCAGCAGCGCCACCGGGACAGGGGGCTTTGACGAGCAGTACTTC.

This clonotype was counted between two and nine times. The chain couples TRBV7-7 to TRBJ2-6; D unresolved. The CDR3 runs to 15 residues. Germline CDR1 is SSHAT and CDR2 is FNYEAQ (reference sequence). V shed 5 bases and J shed 4 bases, with 12 bases lying between them. DNA for the CDR3: TGTGCCAGCAGCCCCGGCCCGCAGGGGGCCAACGTCCTGACTTTC. This translates into CASSPGPQGANVLTF.

In its sample, this clonotype was seen a few times. The chain employs TRBV13 and TRBJ2-5; TRBD2 matches at 9 bases. There are 16 residues in the CDR3. V dropped 3 bases and J dropped 5; count of bases not matched to a gene: 10. CDR1 and CDR2 from the germline V gene are PRHDT and FYEKMQ (reference sequence). In nucleotides, the CDR3 is TGTGCCAGCAGCTTGATCGCGGGAGGGCCGCTTGAGACCCAGTACTTC. Its protein is CASSLIAGGPLETQYF.

This clonotype was counted a few times. V is TRBV29-1 and J is TRBJ2-7, with D perhaps TRBD1 or TRBD2 (6 bases each). The CDR3 is 14 amino acids. The germline V and J ends were trimmed by 3 bases and 3 bases, with 15 bases remaining between them. Germline V CDR1 and CDR2: SQVTM, ANQGSEA. The CDR3 loop is CSVERDGGGYEQYF. The CDR3 coding sequence is TGCAGCGTTGAGAGGGACGGAGGGGGCTACGAGCAGTACTTC.

This clonotype has a handful of counts. This chain links TRBV12-3 or TRBV12-4 with TRBJ1-2; 9 bases are a match to TRBD1. The V segment lost 3 bases and the J segment 8 bases; nucleotides outside the gene matches: 7. The CDR3 has 14 residues. CDR3 sequence reads: CASSFRTGGKGYTF. The CDR3 nucleotides are TGTGCCAGCAGTTTCAGAACAGGGGGCAAGGGCTACACCTTC.

The chain couples TRBV4-2 to TRBJ2-7; no clear D gene. Deletions cut 0 bases from V and 3 bases from J, with 12 bases between. The CDR3 extends over 15 amino acids. Germline assignment: CDR1 LGHNA and CDR2 YNFKEQ. CDR3 in DNA: TGTGCCAGCAGCCAAGACAATAGGAAAAACTACGAGCAGTACTTC. Its protein product is CASSQDNRKNYEQYF.

The rearrangement links TRBV5-1 to TRBJ2-5, with D tentatively TRBD1 (6 bases). Trimming cost V 0 bases and J 5 bases, with 17 bases left between them. There are 16 residues in the CDR3. The germline V gene has CDR1 SGHRS and CDR2 YFSETQ. The CDR3 nucleotides are TGCGCCAGCAGCTTGGTAGGGGTCCGCACAGGGGAGACCCAGTACTTC. Its protein product is CASSLVGVRTGETQYF.

The V gene is TRBV2, the J gene TRBJ2-3; TRBD1 matches at 8 bases. CDR1 is SNHLY and CDR2 is FYNNEI in the germline V gene. This CDR3 spans 16 amino acids. Trimming at V came to 0 bases and at J to 3 bases, leaving 5 bases not matched to a gene. CDR3 amino acids: CASSEAGRGRTDTQYF. As DNA, the CDR3 is TGTGCCAGCAGTGAAGCAGGCAGGGGGCGGACAGATACGCAGTATTTT.

The chain has TRBV20-1 and TRBJ2-3, with 7 bases aligning to TRBD2. CDR1 and CDR2 from the germline V gene are DFQATT and SNEGSKA (reference sequence). J lost 2 bases, V lost 6 bases, and 2 bases had no gene match. The CDR3 length is 12 residues. DNA for the CDR3: TGCAGTGCCGGGAGGACCACAGATACGCAGTATTTT. This sequence encodes CSAGRTTDTQYF.

This chain's CDR3 is CASSPDRGLPKLFF. The CDR3 DNA follows: TGTGCCAGCAGCCCGGACAGGGGGCTGCCAAAACTGTTTTTT. The chain carries TRBV7-9 and TRBJ1-4; 11 nucleotides agree with TRBD1. Trimming at V came to 5 bases and at J to 10 bases, leaving 6 bases not matched to a gene. Germline values: CDR1 SEHNR, CDR2 FQNEAQ (reference sequence). The CDR3 covers 14 residues. The variable domain in full, completed from reference TRBV7-9 and TRBJ1-4, reads DTGVSQNPRHKITKRGQNVTFRCDPISEHNRLYWYRQTLGQGPEFLTYFQNEAQLEKSRLLSDRFSAERPKGSFSTLEIQRTEQGDSAMYLCASSPDRGLPKLFFGSGTQLSVL.

This clonotype was seen a few times. The chain links TRBV14 to TRBJ2-7; 7 bases are a match to TRBD1. Germline V gene sequence: CDR1 SGHDN, CDR2 FVKESK. CDR3 length equals 15 residues. Trimming took 0 bases from V and 1 from J; bases not matched to a gene: 3. For the CDR3, the DNA is TGTGCCAGCAGCCAAGATGCCAGGGGGTCCTACGAGCAGTACTTC. Residues: CASSQDARGSYEQYF. The complete variable domain, with remaining parts taken from reference TRBV14 and TRBJ2-7, reads EAGVTQFPSHSVIEKGQTVTLRCDPISGHDNLYWYRRVMGKEIKFLLHFVKESKQDESGMPNNRFLAERTGGTYSTLKVQPAELEDSGVYFCASSQDARGSYEQYFGPGTRLTVT.

This clonotype was found once. A junction end diverges from the germline sequence, so it may reflect a read error. The CDR3 loop reads CAGSLVYTGQAYQPQHF. The CDR3 region has the DNA TGTGCCGGCAGCTTGGTATATACTGGGCAGGCCTATCAGCCCCAGCATTTT. This chain uses TRBV5-5 with TRBJ1-5; D call uncertain. The CDR3 sequence is 17 residues long. From germline, CDR1 is SGHKS and CDR2 YYEKEE (reference sequence).

This rearrangement joins TRBV20-1 to TRBJ2-3; TRBD2 agrees at 8 bases. Germline assignment: CDR1 DFQATT and CDR2 SNEGSKA (reference sequence). The CDR3 has 14 amino acids. V shed 4 bases and J 1 base; nucleotides not matched to a gene: 4. CDR3 protein: CSANRLARTDTQYF. CDR3 nucleotide sequence: TGCAGTGCTAATCGACTAGCGCGCACAGATACGCAGTATTTT.

The gene calls are TRBV27 and TRBJ1-1; D is undetermined. CDR3 size: 15 residues. V was clipped by 8 bases and J by 2 bases, with 18 bases between them. The germline V gene encodes CDR1 MNHEY and CDR2 SMNVEV (reference sequence). The CDR3 bases are TGTGCCAGCCGGCCCCTCGGGCCTCTCAACACTGAAGCTTTCTTT. Translating it yields CASRPLGPLNTEAFF.

Here the CDR3 DNA reads TGTGCCAGCAGTTCTCCTCCGAACACTGAAGCTTTCTTT. It is translated as CASSSPPNTEAFF. This rearrangement joins TRBV6-5 to TRBJ1-1; D remains unclear. Germline V gene sequence: CDR1 MNHEY, CDR2 SVGAGI. V was trimmed by 4 bases and J by 1 base, leaving 7 bases between them. The CDR3 is 13 residues long.

This clonotype was recorded a few times. The chain recombines TRBV7-3 with TRBJ2-3; possibly TRBD2 for D (5 bases). This CDR3 region has 16 residues. V was shortened by 0 bases and J by 0 bases, with 10 bases between the two germline ends. CDR1 and CDR2 (germline): SGHTA, FQGTGA. CDR3 in amino acids: CASSLTLSGSTDTQYF. CDR3 DNA: TGTGCCAGCAGCTTAACGTTAAGCGGAAGCACAGATACGCAGTATTTT.